This paragraph covers one T cell receptor (beta chain) sequence. The CDR3 is 14 amino acids. The germline V gene encodes CDR1 SGHAT and CDR2 FQNNGV. Trimming removed 5 bases from V and 9 bases from J; junction bases left unmatched: 10. This sample was taken from a study of blood T cell repertoires in COVID-19. The overall study: The samples span acute and convalescent COVID-19 from the United States, Italy and Spain. Sources were T cells, B-cell-depleted T cells, or PBMCs; the material itself was cDNA or gDNA.

Original processing notes: Amplification of reference gene primers was used by the study to estimate nucleated cell counts. Profiled with immunoSEQ multiplex PCR; TCRdb holds only in-frame clones, not every one. V, J and clone size are taken as reported in that table, and D and trimming were inferred from the DNA itself. The data contain 180,000 or so clones, approximately 80% of them seen just once; the ten biggest clones take up roughly 6.9%. The TCR originated in a human donor with acute or convalescent COVID-19. The donor label of this sample is uncertain. The sample was peripheral blood. This chain links TRBV11-2 with TRBJ2-5, with TRBD2 matching over 9 bases. CDR3 loop: CASSPPAGGRSQYF. CDR3 bases: TGTGCCAGCAGCCCTCCGGCGGGAGGGCGTTCCCAGTACTTC.